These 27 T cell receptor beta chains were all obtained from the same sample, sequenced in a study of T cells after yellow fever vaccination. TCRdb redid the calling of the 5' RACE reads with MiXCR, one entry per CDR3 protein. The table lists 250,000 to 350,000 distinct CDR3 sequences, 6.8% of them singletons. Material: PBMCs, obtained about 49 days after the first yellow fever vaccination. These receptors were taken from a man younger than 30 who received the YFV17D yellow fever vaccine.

CDR3 amino acids: CASSGGSNWEDNEQFF. CDR3 bases: TGCGCCAGCAGCGGGGGATCGAATTGGGAAGACAATGAGCAGTTCTTC. V gene TRBV5-1 combines with J gene TRBJ2-1, with D perhaps being TRBD1 or TRBD2 (5 bases each). Germline V lookup: CDR1 SGHRS, CDR2 YFSETQ. The CDR3 totals 16 residues. Trimming left V 4 bases short and J 5 bases short, with 19 bases between.

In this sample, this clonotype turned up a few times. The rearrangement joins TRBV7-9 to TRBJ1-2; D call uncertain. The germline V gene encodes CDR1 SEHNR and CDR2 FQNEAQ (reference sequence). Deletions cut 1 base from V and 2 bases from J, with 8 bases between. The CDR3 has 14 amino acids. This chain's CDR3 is CASSLEWENYGYTF. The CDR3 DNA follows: TGTGCCAGCAGCTTAGAGTGGGAGAACTATGGCTACACCTTC.

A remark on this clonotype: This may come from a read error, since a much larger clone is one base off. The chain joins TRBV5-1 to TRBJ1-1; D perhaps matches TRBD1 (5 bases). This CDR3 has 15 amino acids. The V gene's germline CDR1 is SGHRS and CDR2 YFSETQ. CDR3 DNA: TGCGCCAGCAGCTTGGGGGAGAAGGGGCGAACTGAAGATTTCTTT. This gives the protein CASSLGEKGRTEDFF.

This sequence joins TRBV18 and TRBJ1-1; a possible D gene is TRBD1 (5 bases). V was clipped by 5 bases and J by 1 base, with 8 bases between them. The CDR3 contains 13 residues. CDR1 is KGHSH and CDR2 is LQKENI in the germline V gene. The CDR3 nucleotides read TGTGCCAGCTCAGTGACAGAGAACACTGAAGCTTTCTTT. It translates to CASSVTENTEAFF.

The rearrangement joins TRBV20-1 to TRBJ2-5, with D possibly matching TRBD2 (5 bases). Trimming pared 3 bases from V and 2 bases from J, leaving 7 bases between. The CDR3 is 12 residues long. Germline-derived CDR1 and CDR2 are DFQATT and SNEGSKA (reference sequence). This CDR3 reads CSARSGQETQYF. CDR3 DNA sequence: TGCAGTGCTAGGAGCGGTCAAGAGACCCAGTACTTC.

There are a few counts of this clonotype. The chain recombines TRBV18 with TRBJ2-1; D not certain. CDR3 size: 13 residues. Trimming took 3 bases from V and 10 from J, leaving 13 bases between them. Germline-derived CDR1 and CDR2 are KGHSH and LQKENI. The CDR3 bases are TGTGCCAGCTCACCTTCGCCCGACGGAGAGCAGTTCTTC. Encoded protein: CASSPSPDGEQFF.

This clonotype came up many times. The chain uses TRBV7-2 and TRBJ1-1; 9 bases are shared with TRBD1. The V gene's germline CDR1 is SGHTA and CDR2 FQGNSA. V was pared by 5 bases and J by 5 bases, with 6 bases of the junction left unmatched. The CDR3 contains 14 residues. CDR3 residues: CASSVDRGWTEAFF. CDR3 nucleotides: TGTGCCAGCAGCGTCGACAGGGGGTGGACTGAAGCTTTCTTT. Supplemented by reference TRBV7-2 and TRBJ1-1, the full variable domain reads GAGVSQSPSNKVTEKGKDVELRCDPISGHTALYWYRQSLGQGLEFLIYFQGNSAPDKSGLPSDRFSAERTGGSVSTLTIQRTQQEDSAVYLCASSVDRGWTEAFFGQGTRLTVV.

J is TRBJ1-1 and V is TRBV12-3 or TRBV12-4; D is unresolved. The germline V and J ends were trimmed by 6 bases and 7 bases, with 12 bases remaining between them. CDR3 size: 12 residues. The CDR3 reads CASSETGIEAFF. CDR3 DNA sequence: TGTGCCAGCAGCGAGACTGGGATTGAAGCTTTCTTT.

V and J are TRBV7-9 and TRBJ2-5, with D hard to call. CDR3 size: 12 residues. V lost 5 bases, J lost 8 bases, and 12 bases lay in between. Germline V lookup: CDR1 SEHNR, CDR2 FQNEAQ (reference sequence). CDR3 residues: CASSLDGYTQYF. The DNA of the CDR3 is TGTGCCAGCAGCCTAGACGGGTACACCCAGTACTTC.

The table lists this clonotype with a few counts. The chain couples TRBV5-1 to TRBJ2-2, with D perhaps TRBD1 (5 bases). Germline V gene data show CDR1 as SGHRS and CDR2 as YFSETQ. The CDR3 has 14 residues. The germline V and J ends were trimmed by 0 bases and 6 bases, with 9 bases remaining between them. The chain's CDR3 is CASSLEGAAGELFF. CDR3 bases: TGCGCCAGCAGCTTGGAAGGGGCGGCCGGGGAGCTGTTTTTT.

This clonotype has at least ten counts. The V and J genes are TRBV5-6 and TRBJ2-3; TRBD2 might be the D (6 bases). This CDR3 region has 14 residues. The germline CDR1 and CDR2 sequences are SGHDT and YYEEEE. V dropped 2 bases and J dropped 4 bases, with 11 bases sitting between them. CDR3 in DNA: TGTGCCAGCAGCTTTGGAGGGTCCGCAGATACGCAGTATTTT. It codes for CASSFGGSADTQYF.

The CDR3 loop is CASSDTSSTIYF. CDR3 nucleotide sequence: TGTGCCAGCAGTGACACTTCGTCCACCATATATTTT. J is TRBJ1-3 and V is TRBV7-9; no clear D. Trimming removed 6 bases at V and 9 bases at J, with 12 bases between. The CDR3 runs to 12 residues. The germline V gene encodes CDR1 SEHNR and CDR2 FQNEAQ (reference sequence).

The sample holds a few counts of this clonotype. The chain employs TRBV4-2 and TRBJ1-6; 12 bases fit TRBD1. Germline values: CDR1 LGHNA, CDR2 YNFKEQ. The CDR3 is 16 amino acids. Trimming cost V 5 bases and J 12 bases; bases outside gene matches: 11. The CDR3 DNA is TGTGCCAGCAGCACTAGGGACAGGGGGCGCGACGGACCCCTCCACTTT. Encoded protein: CASSTRDRGRDGPLHF.

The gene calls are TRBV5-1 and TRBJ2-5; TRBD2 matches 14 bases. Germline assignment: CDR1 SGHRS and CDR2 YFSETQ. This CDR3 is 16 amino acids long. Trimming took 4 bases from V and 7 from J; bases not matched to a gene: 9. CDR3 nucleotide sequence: TGCGCCAGCAGCCCGCCGGGACTAGCGGGGGAGACGACCCAGTACTTC. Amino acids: CASSPPGLAGETTQYF.

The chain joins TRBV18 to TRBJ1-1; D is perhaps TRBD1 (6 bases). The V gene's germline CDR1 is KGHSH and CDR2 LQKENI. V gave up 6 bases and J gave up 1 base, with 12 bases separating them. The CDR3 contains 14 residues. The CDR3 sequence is CASSPPTGNTEAFF. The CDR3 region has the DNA TGTGCCAGCTCGCCGCCGACAGGGAACACTGAAGCTTTCTTT.

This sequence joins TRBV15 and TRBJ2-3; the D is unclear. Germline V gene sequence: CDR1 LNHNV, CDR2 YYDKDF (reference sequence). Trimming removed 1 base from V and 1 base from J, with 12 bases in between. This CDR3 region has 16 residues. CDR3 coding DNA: TGTGCCACCAGCAGAGGATCCTTTAGGGGCACAGATACGCAGTATTTT. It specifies CATSRGSFRGTDTQYF.

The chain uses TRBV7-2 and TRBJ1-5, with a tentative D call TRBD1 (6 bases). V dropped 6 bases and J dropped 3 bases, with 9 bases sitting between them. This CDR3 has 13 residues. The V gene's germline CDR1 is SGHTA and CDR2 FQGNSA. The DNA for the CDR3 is TGTGCCAGCAGGCGGGACAACAATCAGCCCCAGCATTTT. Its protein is CASRRDNNQPQHF.

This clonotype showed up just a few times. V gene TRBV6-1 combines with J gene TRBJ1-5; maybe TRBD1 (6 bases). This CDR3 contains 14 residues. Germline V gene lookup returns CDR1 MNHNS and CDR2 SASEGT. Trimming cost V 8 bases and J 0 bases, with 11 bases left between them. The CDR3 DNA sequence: TGTGCCAGCGTGTGGGGGGCTAGCAATCAGCCCCAGCATTTT. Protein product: CASVWGASNQPQHF.

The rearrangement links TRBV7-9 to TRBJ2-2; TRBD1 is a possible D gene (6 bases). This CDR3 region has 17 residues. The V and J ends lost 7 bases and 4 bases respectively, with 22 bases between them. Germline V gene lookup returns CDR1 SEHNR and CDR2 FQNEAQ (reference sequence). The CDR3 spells CASTPGAASRGTGELFF. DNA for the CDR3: TGTGCCAGCACCCCAGGGGCCGCCTCCCGAGGCACCGGGGAGCTGTTTTTT. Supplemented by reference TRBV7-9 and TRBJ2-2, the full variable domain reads DTGVSQNPRHKITKRGQNVTFRCDPISEHNRLYWYRQTLGQGPEFLTYFQNEAQLEKSRLLSDRFSAERPKGSFSTLEIQRTEQGDSAMYLCASTPGAASRGTGELFFGEGSRLTVL.

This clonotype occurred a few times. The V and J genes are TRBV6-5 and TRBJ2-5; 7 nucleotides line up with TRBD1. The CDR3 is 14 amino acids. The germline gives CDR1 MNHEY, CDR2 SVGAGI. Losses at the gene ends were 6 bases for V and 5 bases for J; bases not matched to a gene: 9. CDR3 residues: CASRYRGRGETQYF. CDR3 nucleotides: TGTGCCAGCAGGTACAGGGGACGAGGGGAGACCCAGTACTTC.

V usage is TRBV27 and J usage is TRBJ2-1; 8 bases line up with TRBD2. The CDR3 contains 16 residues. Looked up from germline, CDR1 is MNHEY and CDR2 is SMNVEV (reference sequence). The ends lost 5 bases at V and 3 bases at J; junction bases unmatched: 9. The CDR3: CASSRSAGDLYNEQFF. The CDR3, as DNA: TGTGCCAGCAGTAGATCAGCGGGGGACCTCTACAATGAGCAGTTCTTC.

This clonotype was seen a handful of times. The CDR3 reads CASSWDVAGANTGELFF. The CDR3 nucleotides are TGTGCCAGCAGTTGGGACGTCGCGGGGGCGAACACCGGGGAGCTGTTTTTT. The genes are TRBV2 and TRBJ2-2, with 7 bases that match TRBD2. With 5 bases clipped from V and 0 bases from J, the junction kept 9 bases outside the gene matches. The germline V gene encodes CDR1 SNHLY and CDR2 FYNNEI. This CDR3 is 17 amino acids long. Full variable domain (outside the CDR3, taken from reference TRBV2 and TRBJ2-2): EPEVTQTPSHQVTQMGQEVILRCVPISNHLYFYWYRQILGQKVEFLVSFYNNEISEKSEIFDDQFSVERPDGSNFTLKIRSTKLEDSAMYFCASSWDVAGANTGELFFGEGSRLTVL.

The CDR3 is CASSLAYTFGNTIYF. In nucleotides, the CDR3 is TGTGCCAGCAGCTTAGCGTACACATTCGGAAACACCATATATTTT. The chain has TRBV7-2 and TRBJ1-3, with no clear D. In germline, CDR1 is SGHTA, CDR2 FQGNSA. Trimming stripped 0 bases from V and 4 bases from J, with 10 bases between. The CDR3 sequence is 15 residues long.

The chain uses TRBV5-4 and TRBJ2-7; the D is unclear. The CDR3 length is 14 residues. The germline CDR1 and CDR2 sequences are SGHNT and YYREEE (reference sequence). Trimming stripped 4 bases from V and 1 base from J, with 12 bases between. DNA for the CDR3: TGTGCCAGCAGCACCAAAGGGTCGTCCTACGAGCAGTACTTC. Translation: CASSTKGSSYEQYF.

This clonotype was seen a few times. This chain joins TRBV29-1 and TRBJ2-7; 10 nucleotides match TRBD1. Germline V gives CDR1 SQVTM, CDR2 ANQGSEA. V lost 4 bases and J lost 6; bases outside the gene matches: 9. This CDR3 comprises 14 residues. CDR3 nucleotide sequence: TGCAGCGTTGGTCTCTGGGACAGGGGCTCCGAGCAGTACTTC. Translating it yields CSVGLWDRGSEQYF.

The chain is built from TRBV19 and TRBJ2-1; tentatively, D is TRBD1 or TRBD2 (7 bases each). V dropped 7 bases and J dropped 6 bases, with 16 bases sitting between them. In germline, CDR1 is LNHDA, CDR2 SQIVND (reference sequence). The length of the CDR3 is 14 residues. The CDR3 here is CASMAGGASNEQFF. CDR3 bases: TGTGCCAGTATGGCAGGGGGGGCCTCCAATGAGCAGTTCTTC.

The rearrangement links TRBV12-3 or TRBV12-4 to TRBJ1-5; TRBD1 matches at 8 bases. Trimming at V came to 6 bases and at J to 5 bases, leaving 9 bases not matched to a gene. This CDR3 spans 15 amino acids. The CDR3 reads CASSTRQGLHQPQHF. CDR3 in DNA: TGTGCCAGCAGCACACGACAGGGGCTTCATCAGCCCCAGCATTTT.